The T cell receptor (beta chain) under discussion was sequenced for a study of cytomegalovirus exposure and HLA in healthy donors. The PCR had 60 Vbeta and 13 Jbeta primers. The data were produced by immunoSEQ multiplex PCR, yet TCRdb's version contains in-frame clones alone and is incomplete. The sample includes 200,000 to 250,000 clones, over 65% of them seen just once. The sample consisted of PBMCs. This clonotype originated in a woman between 55 and 75 years old in good health and CMV-seropositive.

CDR3 coding DNA: TGTGCCAGCAGCTTGTTCACAGGAATCCCCACCGGGGAGCTGTTTTTT. Translated: CASSLFTGIPTGELFF. V gene TRBV7-8 combines with J gene TRBJ2-2; TRBD1 might be the D (5 bases). The CDR3 loop spans 16 amino acids. From germline, CDR1 is SGHVS and CDR2 FQNEAQ. V lost 3 bases, J lost 4 bases, and 15 bases lay in between.